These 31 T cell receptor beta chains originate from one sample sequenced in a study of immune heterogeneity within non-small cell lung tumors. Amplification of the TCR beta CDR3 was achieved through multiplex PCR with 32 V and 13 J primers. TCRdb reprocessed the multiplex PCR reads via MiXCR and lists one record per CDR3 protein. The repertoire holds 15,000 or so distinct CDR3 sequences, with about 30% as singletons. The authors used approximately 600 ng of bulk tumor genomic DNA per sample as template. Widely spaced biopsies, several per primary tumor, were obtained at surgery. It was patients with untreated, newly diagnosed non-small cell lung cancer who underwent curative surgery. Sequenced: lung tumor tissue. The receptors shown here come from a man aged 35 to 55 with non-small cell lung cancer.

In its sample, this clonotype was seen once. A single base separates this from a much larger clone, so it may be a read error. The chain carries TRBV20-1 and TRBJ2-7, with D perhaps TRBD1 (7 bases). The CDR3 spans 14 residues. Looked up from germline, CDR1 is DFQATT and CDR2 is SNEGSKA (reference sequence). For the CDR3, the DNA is TGCAGTGCTAGAGTGCAGGGGGGTACCTACGAGCATTACTTC. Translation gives CSARVQGGTYEHYF.

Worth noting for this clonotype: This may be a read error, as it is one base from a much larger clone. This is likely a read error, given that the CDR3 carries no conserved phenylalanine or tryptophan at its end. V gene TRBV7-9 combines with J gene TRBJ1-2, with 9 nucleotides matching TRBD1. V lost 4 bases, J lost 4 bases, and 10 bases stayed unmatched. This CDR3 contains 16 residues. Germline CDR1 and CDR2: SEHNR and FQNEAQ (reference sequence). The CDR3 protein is CASSYSAGTGSYGYTY. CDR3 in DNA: TGTGCCAGCAGCTACTCCGCCGGGACAGGGAGCTATGGCTACACCTAC.

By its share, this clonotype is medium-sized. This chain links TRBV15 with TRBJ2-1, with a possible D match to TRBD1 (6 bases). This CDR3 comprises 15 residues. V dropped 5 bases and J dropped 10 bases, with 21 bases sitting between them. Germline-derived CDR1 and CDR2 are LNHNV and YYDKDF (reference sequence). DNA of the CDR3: TGTGCCACCAGCGAGAGGGTGGACAGCCGCGGGGAGCAGTTCTTC. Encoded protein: CATSERVDSRGEQFF. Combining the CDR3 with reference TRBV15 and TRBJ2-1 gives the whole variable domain DAMVIQNPRYQVTQFGKPVTLSCSQTLNHNVMYWYQQKSSQAPKLLFHYYDKDFNNEADTPDNFQSRRPNTSFCFLDIRSPGLGDTAMYLCATSERVDSRGEQFFGPGTRLTVL.

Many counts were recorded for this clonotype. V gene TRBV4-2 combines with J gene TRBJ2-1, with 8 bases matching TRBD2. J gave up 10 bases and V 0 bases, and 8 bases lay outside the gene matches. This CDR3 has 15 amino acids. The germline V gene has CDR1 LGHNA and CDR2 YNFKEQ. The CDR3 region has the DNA TGTGCCAGCAGCCAAGATCCGGGGCTAGCGGGCGAGCAGTTCTTC. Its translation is CASSQDPGLAGEQFF.

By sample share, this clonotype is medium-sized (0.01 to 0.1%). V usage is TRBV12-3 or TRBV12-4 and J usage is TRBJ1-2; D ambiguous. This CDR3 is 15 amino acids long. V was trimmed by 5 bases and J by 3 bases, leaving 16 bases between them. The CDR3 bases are TGTGCCAGCAGTCAACACCCGGAAACAGACTATGGCTACACCTTC. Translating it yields CASSQHPETDYGYTF.

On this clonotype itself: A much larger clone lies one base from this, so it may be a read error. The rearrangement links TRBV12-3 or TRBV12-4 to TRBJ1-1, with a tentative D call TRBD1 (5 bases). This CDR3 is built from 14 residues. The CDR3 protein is CVSTLGITGSEAFF. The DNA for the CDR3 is TGTGTCAGCACCTTGGGGATTACAGGCTCTGAAGCTTTCTTT.

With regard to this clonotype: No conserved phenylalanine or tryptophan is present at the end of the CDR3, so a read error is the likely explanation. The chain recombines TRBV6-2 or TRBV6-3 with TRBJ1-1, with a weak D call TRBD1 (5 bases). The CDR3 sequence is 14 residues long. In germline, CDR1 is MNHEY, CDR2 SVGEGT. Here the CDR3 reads CASTYVGGGSEAFI. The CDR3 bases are TGTGCCAGCACTTACGTGGGGGGTGGCTCTGAAGCTTTCATT.

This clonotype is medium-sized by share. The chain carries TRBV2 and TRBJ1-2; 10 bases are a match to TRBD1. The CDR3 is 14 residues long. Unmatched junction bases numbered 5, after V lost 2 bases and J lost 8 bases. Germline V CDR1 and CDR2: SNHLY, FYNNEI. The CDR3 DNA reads TGTGCCAGCAGTGAACGGGACAGGGGTGGCGGCTACACCTTC. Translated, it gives CASSERDRGGGYTF.

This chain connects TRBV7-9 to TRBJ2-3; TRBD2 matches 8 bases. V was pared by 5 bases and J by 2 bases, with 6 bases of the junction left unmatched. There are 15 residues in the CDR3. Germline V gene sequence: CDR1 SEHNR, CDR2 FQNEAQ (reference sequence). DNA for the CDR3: TGTGCCAGCAGCCTCTCAGCGGGAGCCACAGATACGCAGTATTTT. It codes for CASSLSAGATDTQYF.

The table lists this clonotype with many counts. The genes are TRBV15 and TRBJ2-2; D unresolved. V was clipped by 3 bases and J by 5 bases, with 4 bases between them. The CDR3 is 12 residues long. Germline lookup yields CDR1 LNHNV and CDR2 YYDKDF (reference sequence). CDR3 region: CATSRNTGELFF. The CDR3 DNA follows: TGTGCCACCAGCAGGAATACCGGGGAGCTGTTTTTT.

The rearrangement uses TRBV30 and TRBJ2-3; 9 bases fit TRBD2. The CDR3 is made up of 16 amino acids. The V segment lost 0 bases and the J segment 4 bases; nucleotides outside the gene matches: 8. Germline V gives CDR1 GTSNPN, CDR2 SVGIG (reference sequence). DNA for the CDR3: TGTGCCTGGAGTGTACTTGGCGGGAGGGCCGCAGATACGCAGTATTTT. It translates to CAWSVLGGRAADTQYF.

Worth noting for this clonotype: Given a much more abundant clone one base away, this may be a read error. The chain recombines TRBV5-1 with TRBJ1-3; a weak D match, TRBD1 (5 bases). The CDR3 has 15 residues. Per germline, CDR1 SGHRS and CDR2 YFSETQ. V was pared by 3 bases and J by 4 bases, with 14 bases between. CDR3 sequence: CASSWGSVGGNTIYF. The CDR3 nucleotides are TGCGCCAGCAGCTGGGGGTCAGTCGGGGGAAACACCATATATTTT.

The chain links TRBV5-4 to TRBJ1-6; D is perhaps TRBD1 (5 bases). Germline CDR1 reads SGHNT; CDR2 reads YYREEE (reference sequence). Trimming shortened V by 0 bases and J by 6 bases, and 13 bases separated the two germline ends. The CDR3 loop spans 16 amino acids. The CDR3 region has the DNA TGTGCCAGCAGCTTGGCCGCGGGGGTCTTTAATTCACCCCTCCACTTT. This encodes CASSLAAGVFNSPLHF.

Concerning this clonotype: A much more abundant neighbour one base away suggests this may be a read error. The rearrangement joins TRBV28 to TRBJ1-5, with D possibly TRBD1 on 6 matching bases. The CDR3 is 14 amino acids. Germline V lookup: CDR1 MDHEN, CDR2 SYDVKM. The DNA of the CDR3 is TGTTCTATCGGGGGGCTACGGAGCAATCAGCCCCAGCATTTT. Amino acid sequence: CSIGGLRSNQPQHF.

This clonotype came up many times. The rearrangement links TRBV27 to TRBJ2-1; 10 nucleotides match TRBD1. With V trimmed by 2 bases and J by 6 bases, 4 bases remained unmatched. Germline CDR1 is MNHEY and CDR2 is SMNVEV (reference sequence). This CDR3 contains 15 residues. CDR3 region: CASSLGRTGGNEQFF. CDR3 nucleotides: TGTGCCAGCAGTTTAGGGAGGACAGGGGGCAATGAGCAGTTCTTC.

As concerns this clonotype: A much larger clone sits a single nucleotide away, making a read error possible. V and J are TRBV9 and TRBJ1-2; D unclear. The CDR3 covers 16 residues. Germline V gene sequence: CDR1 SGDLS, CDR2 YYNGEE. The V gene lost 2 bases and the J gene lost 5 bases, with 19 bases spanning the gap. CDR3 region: CASSVGGVVPMYGYTF. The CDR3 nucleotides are TGTGCCAGCAGCGTGGGAGGAGTCGTCCCTATGTATGGCTACACCTTC.

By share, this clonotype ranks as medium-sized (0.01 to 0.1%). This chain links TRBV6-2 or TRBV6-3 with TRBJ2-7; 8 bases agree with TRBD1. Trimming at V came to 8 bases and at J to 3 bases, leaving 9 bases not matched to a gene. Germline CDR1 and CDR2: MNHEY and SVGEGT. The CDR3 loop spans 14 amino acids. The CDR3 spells CASARDRPLYEQYF. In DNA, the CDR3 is TGTGCCAGCGCCCGGGACAGGCCTCTCTACGAGCAGTACTTC.

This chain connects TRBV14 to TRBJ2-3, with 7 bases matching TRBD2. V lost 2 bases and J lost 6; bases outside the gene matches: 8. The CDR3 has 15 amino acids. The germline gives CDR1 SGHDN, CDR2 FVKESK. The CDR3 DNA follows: TGTGCCAGCAGCCAATACAGCGGGACCGCGGATACGCAGTATTTT. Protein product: CASSQYSGTADTQYF.

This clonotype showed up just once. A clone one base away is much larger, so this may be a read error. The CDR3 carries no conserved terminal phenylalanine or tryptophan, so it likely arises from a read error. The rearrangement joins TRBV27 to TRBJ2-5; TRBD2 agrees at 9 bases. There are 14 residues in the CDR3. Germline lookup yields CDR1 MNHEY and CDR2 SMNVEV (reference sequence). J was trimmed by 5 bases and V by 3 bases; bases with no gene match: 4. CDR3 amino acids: CASSLGGRGETQYL. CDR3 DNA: TGTGCCAGCAGTTTGGGCGGGAGGGGTGAGACCCAGTACTTA.

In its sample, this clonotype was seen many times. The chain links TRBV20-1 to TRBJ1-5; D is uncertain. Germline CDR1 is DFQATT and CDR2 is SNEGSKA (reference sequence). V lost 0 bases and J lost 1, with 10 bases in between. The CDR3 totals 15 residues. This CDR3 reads CSARDYSHSNQPQHF. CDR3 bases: TGCAGTGCTAGAGATTACAGCCACAGCAATCAGCCCCAGCATTTT.

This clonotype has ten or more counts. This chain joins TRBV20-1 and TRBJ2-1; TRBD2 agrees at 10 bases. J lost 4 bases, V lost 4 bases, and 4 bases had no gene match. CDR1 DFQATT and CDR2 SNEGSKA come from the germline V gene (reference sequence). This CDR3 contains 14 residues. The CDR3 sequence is CSAILAGSYNEQFF. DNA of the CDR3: TGCAGTGCTATACTAGCGGGATCATACAATGAGCAGTTCTTC.

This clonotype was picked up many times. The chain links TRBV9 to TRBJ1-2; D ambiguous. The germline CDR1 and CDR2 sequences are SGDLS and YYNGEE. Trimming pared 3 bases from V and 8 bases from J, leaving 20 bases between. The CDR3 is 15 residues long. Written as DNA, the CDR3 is TGTGCCAGCAGCGCCCAATTCGACGGACTAAGAGGCTACACCTTC. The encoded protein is CASSAQFDGLRGYTF.

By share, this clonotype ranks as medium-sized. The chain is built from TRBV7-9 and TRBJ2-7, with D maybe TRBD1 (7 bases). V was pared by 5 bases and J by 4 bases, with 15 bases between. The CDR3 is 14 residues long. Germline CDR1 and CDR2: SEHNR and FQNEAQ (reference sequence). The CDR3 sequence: CASSLAGGQYEQYF. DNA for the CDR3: TGTGCCAGCAGCCTCGCCGGGGGACAGTACGAGCAGTACTTC. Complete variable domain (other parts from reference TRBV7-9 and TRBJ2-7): DTGVSQNPRHKITKRGQNVTFRCDPISEHNRLYWYRQTLGQGPEFLTYFQNEAQLEKSRLLSDRFSAERPKGSFSTLEIQRTEQGDSAMYLCASSLAGGQYEQYFGPGTRLTVT.

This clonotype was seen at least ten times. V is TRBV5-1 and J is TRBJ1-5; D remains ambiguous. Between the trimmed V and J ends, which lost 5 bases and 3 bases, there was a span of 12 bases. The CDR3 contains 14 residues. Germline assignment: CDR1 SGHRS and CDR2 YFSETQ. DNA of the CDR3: TGCGCCAGCAGTCCCCTTGGCGCCAATCAGCCCCAGCATTTT. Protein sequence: CASSPLGANQPQHF.

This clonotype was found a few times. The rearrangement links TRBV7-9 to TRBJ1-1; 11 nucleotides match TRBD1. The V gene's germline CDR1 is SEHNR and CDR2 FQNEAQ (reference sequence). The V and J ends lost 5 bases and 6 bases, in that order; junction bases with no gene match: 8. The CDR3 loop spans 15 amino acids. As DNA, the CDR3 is TGTGCCAGCAGCCGGACAGGGGGCGCGATATCTGAAGCTTTCTTT. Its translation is CASSRTGGAISEAFF.

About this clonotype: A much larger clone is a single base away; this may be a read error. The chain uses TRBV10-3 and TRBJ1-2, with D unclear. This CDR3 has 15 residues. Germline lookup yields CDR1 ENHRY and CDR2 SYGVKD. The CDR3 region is CDISESGNSRSGYTF. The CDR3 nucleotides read TGTGACATCAGTGAGTCCGGGAACAGCCGATCTGGCTACACCTTC.

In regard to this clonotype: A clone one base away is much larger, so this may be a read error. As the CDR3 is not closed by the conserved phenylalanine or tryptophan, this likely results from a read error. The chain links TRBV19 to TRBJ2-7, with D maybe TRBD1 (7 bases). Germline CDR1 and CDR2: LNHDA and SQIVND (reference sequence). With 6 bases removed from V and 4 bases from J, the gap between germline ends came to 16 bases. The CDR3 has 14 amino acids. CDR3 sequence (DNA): TGTGCCAGTAGCGGGGGAGACAGGGCTTACGAGCAGTACCTC. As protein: CASSGGDRAYEQYL.

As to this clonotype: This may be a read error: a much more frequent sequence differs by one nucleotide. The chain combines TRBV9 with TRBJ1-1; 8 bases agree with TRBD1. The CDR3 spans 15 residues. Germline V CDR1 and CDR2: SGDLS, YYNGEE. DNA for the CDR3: TGTGCCAGCAGCGAATGGACAGGGATGAACGCTGAAGCTTTCTTT. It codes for CASSEWTGMNAEAFF.

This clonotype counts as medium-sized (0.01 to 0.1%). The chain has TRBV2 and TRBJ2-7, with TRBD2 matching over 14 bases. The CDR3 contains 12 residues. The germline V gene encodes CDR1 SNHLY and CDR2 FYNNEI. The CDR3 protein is CAGLAGGGEQYF. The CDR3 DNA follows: TGTGCTGGACTAGCGGGAGGAGGCGAGCAGTACTTC.

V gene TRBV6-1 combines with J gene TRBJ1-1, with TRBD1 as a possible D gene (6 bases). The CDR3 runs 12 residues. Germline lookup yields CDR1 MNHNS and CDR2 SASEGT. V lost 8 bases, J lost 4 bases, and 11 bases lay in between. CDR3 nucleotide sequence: TGTGCCAGCTCAAGGGGGGGCACTGAAGCTTTCTTT. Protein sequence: CASSRGGTEAFF.

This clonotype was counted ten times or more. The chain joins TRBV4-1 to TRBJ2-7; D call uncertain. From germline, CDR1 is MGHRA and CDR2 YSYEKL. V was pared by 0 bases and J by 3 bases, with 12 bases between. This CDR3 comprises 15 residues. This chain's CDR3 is CASSQEPLPDYEQYF. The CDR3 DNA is TGCGCCAGCAGCCAAGAACCCCTTCCCGACTACGAGCAGTACTTC.